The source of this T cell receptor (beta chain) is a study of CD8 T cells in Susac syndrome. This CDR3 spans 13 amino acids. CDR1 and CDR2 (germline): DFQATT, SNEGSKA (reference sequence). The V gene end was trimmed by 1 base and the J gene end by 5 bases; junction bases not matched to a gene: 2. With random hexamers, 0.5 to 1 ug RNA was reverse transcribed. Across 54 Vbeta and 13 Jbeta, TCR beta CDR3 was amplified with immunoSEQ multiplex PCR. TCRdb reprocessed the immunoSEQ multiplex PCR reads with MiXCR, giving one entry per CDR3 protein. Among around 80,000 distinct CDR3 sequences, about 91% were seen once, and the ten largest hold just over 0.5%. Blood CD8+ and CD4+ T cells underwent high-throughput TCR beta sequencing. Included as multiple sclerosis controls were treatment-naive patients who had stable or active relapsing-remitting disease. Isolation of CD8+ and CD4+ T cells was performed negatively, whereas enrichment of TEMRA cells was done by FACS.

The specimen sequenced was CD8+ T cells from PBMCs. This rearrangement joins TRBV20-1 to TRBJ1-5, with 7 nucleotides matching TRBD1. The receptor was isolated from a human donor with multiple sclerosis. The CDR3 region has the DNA TGCAGTGCTAGAGTCACAGGGGATCAGCCCCAGCATTTT. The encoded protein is CSARVTGDQPQHF.